This note documents a single TCR beta chain sequence. What it binds is unknown. This record comes from a study of Ad26.COV2.S vaccination and SARS-CoV-2 variants. Turning to the study itself: The authors gave Ad26.COV2.S intramuscularly, either once or twice 56 days apart.

The table came from immunoSEQ multiplex PCR; TCRdb's copy has only in-frame clones and leaves some out. The sample lists roughly 450,000 clones; around nine tenths were seen once. V lost 2 bases and J lost 5, with 13 bases in between. Germline-derived CDR1 and CDR2 are SGDLS and YYNGEE. This CDR3 has 15 residues. Broader study findings: It is possible that the TCR breadth and depth analyses underestimated the total T cell responses.

This sample's treatment: around 19 received Ad26.COV2.S at low or high dose, single or two shots; 5 received placebo; per-sample allocation not given. Repertoires come from day 63 after the first vaccine or placebo injection. An Ad26 vector expressing Wuhan-strain SARS-CoV-2 spike served as the vaccine. V is TRBV9 and J is TRBJ2-2; D could derive from TRBD1 or TRBD2 (5 bases each). This TCR was sampled from a person between 18 and 60 years old who received the Ad26.COV2.S COVID-19 vaccine or a placebo. The sample consisted of peripheral blood, taken in a trial of Ad26.COV2.S vaccine versus placebo. CDR3 DNA sequence: TGTGCCAGCAGCGTGTCGGGGCCCATTACCGGGGAGCTGTTTTTT. Its protein product is CASSVSGPITGELFF.